This entry describes one T cell receptor (beta chain). The entry originates in a study of blood T cell repertoires in COVID-19. Study at large: The United States, Italy and Spain provided the acute and convalescent COVID-19 samples. Sources were T cells, B-cell-depleted T cells, or PBMCs; the material itself was cDNA or gDNA.

The germline gives CDR1 MNHEY, CDR2 SVGAGI. V dropped 6 bases and J dropped 8; count of bases not matched to a gene: 12. The CDR3 is 15 amino acids. In the original processing: From reference gene primer amplification, estimates of nucleated cell counts were derived. TCRdb keeps only in-frame clones here, not all; method: immunoSEQ multiplex PCR. The V and J calls and the clone size are those of that table, but D and trimming were determined from the DNA. The table lists under 150,000 clones, about 81% of them singletons, with about 18% in the top ten. This chain joins TRBV6-5 and TRBJ1-2, with TRBD1 matching over 10 bases. Sequencing input: peripheral blood. The TCR comes from a woman over 75 with acute or convalescent COVID-19. CDR3 sequence reads: CASSRQGALRAGYTF. In nucleotides, the CDR3 is TGTGCCAGCAGCCGACAGGGGGCGCTTCGAGCGGGCTACACCTTC.